These 18 T cell receptor beta chains were all obtained from the same sample, sequenced in a study of blood T cell repertoires in COVID-19. Sequencing used immunoSEQ multiplex PCR; TCRdb keeps in-frame clones, though not all of them. The sample contains 70,000 to 90,000 clones, 90% of which appear only once. Material for sequencing was peripheral blood. Source of these receptors: a human donor in a cohort sampled during active COVID-19.

The chain is built from TRBV19 and TRBJ2-7, with D perhaps matching TRBD1 (6 bases). Germline CDR1 LNHDA, CDR2 SQIVND (reference sequence). V gave up 8 bases and J gave up 1 base, with 18 bases separating them. This CDR3 has 15 amino acids. The CDR3 protein is CASSEQGHSSYEQYF. For the CDR3, the DNA is TGTGCCAGTTCGGAACAGGGCCATTCTTCCTACGAGCAGTACTTC. Drawing the rest from reference TRBV19 and TRBJ2-7, the complete variable domain is DGGITQSPKYLFRKEGQNVTLSCEQNLNHDAMYWYRQDPGQGLRLIYYSQIVNDFQKGDIAEGYSVSREKKESFPLTVTSAQKNPTAFYLCASSEQGHSSYEQYFGPGTRLTVT.

This clone was seen just once. The chain combines TRBV5-1 with TRBJ2-2; maybe TRBD1 (6 bases). CDR1 is SGHRS, CDR2 YFSETQ, per germline. Trimming took off 9 bases at V and 5 bases at J, with 17 bases between the two ends. CDR3 length: 14 residues. The CDR3 nucleotides are TGCGCCACGACCTCGGACAGTTCGACCGGGGAGCTGTTTTTT. It encodes CATTSDSSTGELFF.

The chain has TRBV7-8 and TRBJ2-7; D is uncertain. CDR1 and CDR2 (germline): SGHVS, FQNEAQ. The CDR3 extends over 12 amino acids. Trimming stripped 3 bases from V and 2 bases from J, with 5 bases between. CDR3 nucleotide sequence: TGTGCCAGCAGCTTCACAACCTACGAGCAGTACTTC. This translates into CASSFTTYEQYF.

The CDR3 loop is CASSFPTGSYEQYF. The CDR3 region has the DNA TGTGCCAGCAGCTTCCCGACAGGCTCCTACGAGCAGTACTTC. The chain couples TRBV5-6 to TRBJ2-7; a weak D match, TRBD1 (6 bases). CDR1 is SGHDT and CDR2 is YYEEEE in the germline V gene. The CDR3 is 14 residues long. The V end lost 2 bases, the J end lost 0 bases, and 9 bases lay between the germline ends.

This clone was seen once. The rearrangement uses TRBV6-2 or TRBV6-3 and TRBJ2-3; 10 bases map to TRBD2. The CDR3 length is 17 residues. With V trimmed by 5 bases and J by 7 bases, 15 bases remained unmatched. Germline V gene lookup returns CDR1 MNHEY and CDR2 SVGEGT. Written as DNA, the CDR3 is TGTGCCAGCAGTCAACAAACTAGCGGGGCCCTTATGAATACGCAGTATTTT. This sequence encodes CASSQQTSGALMNTQYF.

The V gene is TRBV6-5, the J gene TRBJ1-1; D is unresolved. The CDR3 covers 13 residues. Trimming left V 11 bases short and J 2 bases short, with 15 bases between. Germline lookup yields CDR1 MNHEY and CDR2 SVGAGI. CDR3 protein: CAAQTNLNTEAFF. The CDR3, as DNA: TGTGCCGCCCAGACAAACTTAAACACTGAAGCTTTCTTT.

V and J are TRBV10-3 and TRBJ1-1, with TRBD1 matching over 7 bases. The trim removed 8 bases at V and 1 base at J, leaving 1 base unmatched. CDR3 length equals 12 residues. CDR1 is ENHRY, CDR2 SYGVKD, per germline. CDR3 region: CAIGQANTEAFF. The CDR3 nucleotides are TGTGCCATCGGACAGGCGAACACTGAAGCTTTCTTT.

This clone has a handful of counts. The chain uses TRBV7-6 and TRBJ2-2; 10 positions agree with TRBD2. CDR3 length: 15 residues. Losses at the gene ends were 4 bases for V and 6 bases for J; bases not matched to a gene: 5. Germline-derived CDR1 and CDR2 are SGHVS and FNYEAQ. The CDR3 is CASSSLAGGAGELFF. The DNA of the CDR3 is TGTGCCAGCAGCTCGTTAGCGGGGGGAGCCGGGGAGCTGTTTTTT.

This sequence joins TRBV29-1 and TRBJ2-1, with 12 nucleotides matching TRBD2. Germline V gene data show CDR1 as SQVTM and CDR2 as ANQGSEA. CDR3 length: 17 amino acids. V gave up 4 bases and J gave up 0 bases; unmatched junction bases: 7. CDR3 protein: CSVGSSGGDSSYNEQFF. The CDR3 nucleotides read TGCAGCGTTGGGTCTAGCGGGGGGGACAGCTCCTACAATGAGCAGTTCTTC.

The chain has TRBV18 and TRBJ1-2, with a possible D match to TRBD1 (6 bases). There are 14 residues in the CDR3. Germline V gene sequence: CDR1 KGHSH, CDR2 LQKENI. Trimming removed 8 bases at V and 5 bases at J, with 18 bases between. The CDR3 is CASTGQQVTYGYTF. CDR3 DNA: TGTGCCAGCACTGGACAGCAAGTAACTTATGGCTACACCTTC.

This chain connects TRBV25-1 to TRBJ1-2; weak D call: TRBD1 (5 bases). Germline CDR1 reads MGHDK; CDR2 reads SYGVNS. This CDR3 contains 14 residues. The ends were cut back, 3 bases at V and 4 bases at J, with 12 bases in the middle. The CDR3 spells CASSEAGQGYGYTF. The DNA for the CDR3 is TGTGCCAGCAGTGAGGCGGGGCAGGGCTATGGCTACACCTTC.

This chain links TRBV27 with TRBJ1-1; D is perhaps TRBD1 (5 bases). CDR3 size: 14 residues. Germline CDR1 and CDR2: MNHEY and SMNVEV (reference sequence). Trimming cost V 2 bases and J 1 base, with 8 bases left between them. The CDR3 is CASSLRGGNTEAFF. CDR3 DNA: TGTGCCAGCAGTTTAAGGGGTGGGAACACTGAAGCTTTCTTT.

This clone was seen only once. CDR3 coding DNA: TGTGCCAGCACCATGGGGGGACGGAGCTCCTACGAGCAGTACTTC. This sequence encodes CASTMGGRSSYEQYF. The chain carries TRBV28 and TRBJ2-7; TRBD2 might be the D (6 bases). The germline V gene encodes CDR1 MDHEN and CDR2 SYDVKM. The CDR3 is 15 amino acids. Between the trimmed V and J ends, which lost 7 bases and 0 bases, there was a span of 16 bases.

This clone was seen a single time. V gene TRBV7-2 combines with J gene TRBJ1-5, with 9 nucleotides matching TRBD1. J gave up 6 bases and V 5 bases, and 8 bases lay outside the gene matches. Per the germline V gene, CDR1 is SGHTA and CDR2 is FQGNSA. The CDR3 runs 15 residues. Written as DNA, the CDR3 is TGTGCCAGCAGCCCTCGACAGGGGGGGAGTCAGCCCCAGCATTTT. This codes for CASSPRQGGSQPQHF.

The genes are TRBV30 and TRBJ1-5; maybe TRBD1 (5 bases). Deletions cut 2 bases from V and 2 bases from J, with 16 bases between. There are 16 residues in the CDR3. Germline CDR1 GTSNPN, CDR2 SVGIG (reference sequence). The CDR3 nucleotides are TGTGCCTGGAGTCCGGGCAGGGTTGTCGGCAATCAGCCCCAGCATTTT. This codes for CAWSPGRVVGNQPQHF.

The genes are TRBV10-2 and TRBJ2-3; possibly TRBD1 for D (5 bases). V lost 3 bases to trimming and J lost 6 bases, with 16 bases between them. The CDR3 runs 15 residues. Germline CDR1 WSHSY, CDR2 SAAADI. The CDR3 loop reads CASSDLRQGEDTQYF. CDR3 in DNA: TGCGCCAGCAGTGATCTTCGGCAGGGCGAGGATACGCAGTATTTT.

CDR3 sequence reads: CASSILAGATYNEQFF. The CDR3 DNA reads as TGTGCCAGTAGTATTCTAGCGGGGGCGACCTACAATGAGCAGTTCTTC. This chain joins TRBV19 and TRBJ2-1; 10 bases align to TRBD2. This CDR3 is 16 amino acids long. From germline, CDR1 is LNHDA and CDR2 SQIVND (reference sequence). The J segment lost 2 bases and the V segment lost 3 bases, leaving 4 bases of the junction unmatched.

This rearrangement joins TRBV11-2 to TRBJ1-1; D perhaps matches TRBD1 (6 bases). Trimming removed 5 bases at V and 5 bases at J, with 12 bases between. The CDR3 extends over 13 amino acids. Germline V lookup: CDR1 SGHAT, CDR2 FQNNGV. Written as DNA, the CDR3 is TGTGCCAGCAGCAGAGGGACACGGACTGAAGCTTTCTTT. It encodes CASSRGTRTEAFF.